The entry below describes one T cell receptor beta chain. What it binds is unknown. The protocol was immunoSEQ multiplex PCR, while the TCRdb copy is restricted to in-frame clones and leaves out a portion. Among around 71,000 clones, roughly 80% were seen once, and the ten largest hold roughly 3.1%. The sample belongs to a study of T cell responses to AZD1222 COVID-19 vaccine. Study context: Both about-4-week and about-12-week second-dose recipients were combined.

Broader study findings: Among the donors, most were white British and more were female, and clonal diversity was possibly underestimated. Unmutated variant regions are reportedly the target of nearly half of TCRs that are spike-specific.

Sequencing was performed on peripheral blood, taken on day 0 of AZD1222 vaccination. The TCR sequence derives from an adult in good health.

CDR3 residues: CASNLQGDSNQPQHF. In DNA, the CDR3 is TGTGCCAGCAACCTACAGGGGGATAGCAATCAGCCCCAGCATTTT. V usage is TRBV28 and J usage is TRBJ1-5; 8 bases fit TRBD1. CDR1 and CDR2 (germline): MDHEN, SYDVKM. Unmatched junction bases numbered 5, after V lost 7 bases and J lost 0 bases. The CDR3 has 15 residues.